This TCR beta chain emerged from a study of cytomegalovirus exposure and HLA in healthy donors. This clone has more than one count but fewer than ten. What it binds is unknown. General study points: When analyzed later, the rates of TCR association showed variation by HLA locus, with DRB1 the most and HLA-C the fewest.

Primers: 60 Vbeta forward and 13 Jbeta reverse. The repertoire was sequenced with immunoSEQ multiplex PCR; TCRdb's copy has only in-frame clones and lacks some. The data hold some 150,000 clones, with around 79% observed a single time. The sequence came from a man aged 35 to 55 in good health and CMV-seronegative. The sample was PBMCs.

CDR3 sequence reads: CASSQGLELNPSTDTQYF. The DNA for the CDR3 is TGTGCCAGCAGCCAAGGGCTAGAGTTAAACCCTAGCACAGATACGCAGTATTTT. V is TRBV4-2 and J is TRBJ2-3; the D is unclear. The CDR3 has 18 amino acids. V lost 1 base to trimming and J lost 0 bases, with 17 bases between them. Germline loops: CDR1 LGHNA, CDR2 YNFKEQ.